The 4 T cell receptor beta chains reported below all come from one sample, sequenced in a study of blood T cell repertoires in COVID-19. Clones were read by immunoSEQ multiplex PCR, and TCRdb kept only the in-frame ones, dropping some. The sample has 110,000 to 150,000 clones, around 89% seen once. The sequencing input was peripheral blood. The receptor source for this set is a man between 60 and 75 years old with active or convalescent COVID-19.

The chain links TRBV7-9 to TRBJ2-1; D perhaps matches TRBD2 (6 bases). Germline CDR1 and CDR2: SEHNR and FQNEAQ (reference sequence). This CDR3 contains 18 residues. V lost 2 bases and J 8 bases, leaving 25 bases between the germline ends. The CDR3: CASSLRHRDRELGDEQFF. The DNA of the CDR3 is TGTGCCAGCAGCTTACGCCACAGAGATCGGGAGCTGGGCGATGAGCAGTTCTTC.

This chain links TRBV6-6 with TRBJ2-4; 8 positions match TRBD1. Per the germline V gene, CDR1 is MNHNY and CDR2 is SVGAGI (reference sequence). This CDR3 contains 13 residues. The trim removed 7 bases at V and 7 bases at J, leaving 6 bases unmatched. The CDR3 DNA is TGTGCCAGCATTGGACAGGGTCGTAACATTCAGTACTTC. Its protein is CASIGQGRNIQYF.

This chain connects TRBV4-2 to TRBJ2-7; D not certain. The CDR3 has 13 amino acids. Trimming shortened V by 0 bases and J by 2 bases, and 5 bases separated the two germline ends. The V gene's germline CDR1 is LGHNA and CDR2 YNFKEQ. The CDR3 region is CASSQDGPYEQYF. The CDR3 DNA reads TGTGCCAGCAGCCAAGATGGGCCCTACGAGCAGTACTTC.

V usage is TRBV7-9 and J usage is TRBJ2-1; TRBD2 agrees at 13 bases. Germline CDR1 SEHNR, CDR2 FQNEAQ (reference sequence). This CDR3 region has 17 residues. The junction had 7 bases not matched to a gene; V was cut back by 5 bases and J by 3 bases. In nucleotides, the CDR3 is TGTGCCAGCAGCCCCTCCGGGACTAGCGGGATCTACAATGAGCAGTTCTTC. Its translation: CASSPSGTSGIYNEQFF.